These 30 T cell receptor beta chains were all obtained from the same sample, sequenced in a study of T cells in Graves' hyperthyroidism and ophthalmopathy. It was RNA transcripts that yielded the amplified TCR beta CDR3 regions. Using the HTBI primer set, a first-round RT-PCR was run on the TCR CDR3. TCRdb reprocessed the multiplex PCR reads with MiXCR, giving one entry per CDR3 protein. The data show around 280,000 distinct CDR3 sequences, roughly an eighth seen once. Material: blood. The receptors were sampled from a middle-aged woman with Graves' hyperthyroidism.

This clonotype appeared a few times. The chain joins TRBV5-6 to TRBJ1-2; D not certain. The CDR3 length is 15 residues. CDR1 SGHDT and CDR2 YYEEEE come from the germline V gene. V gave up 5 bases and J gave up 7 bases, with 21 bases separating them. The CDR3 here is CASRKVEGLSSGYTF. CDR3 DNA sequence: TGTGCCAGCAGGAAAGTAGAAGGGTTAAGTAGTGGCTACACCTTC.

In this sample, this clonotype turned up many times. Written as DNA, the CDR3 is TGCAGTGCTACTAGGACTAGCGGGAACTACGAGCAGTACTTC. It encodes CSATRTSGNYEQYF. The chain employs TRBV20-1 and TRBJ2-7, with TRBD2 matching over 12 bases. Germline trimming cut 4 bases from V and 3 bases from J; bases unmatched to any gene: 4. The CDR3 is 14 residues long. CDR1 and CDR2 from the germline V gene are DFQATT and SNEGSKA (reference sequence).

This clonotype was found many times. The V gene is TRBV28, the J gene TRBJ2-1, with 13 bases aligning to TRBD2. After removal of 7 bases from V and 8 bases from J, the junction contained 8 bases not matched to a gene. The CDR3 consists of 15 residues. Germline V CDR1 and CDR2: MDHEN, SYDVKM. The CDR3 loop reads CASTSGTSGTHEQFF. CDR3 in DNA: TGTGCCAGCACGAGCGGGACTAGCGGGACCCATGAGCAGTTCTTC.

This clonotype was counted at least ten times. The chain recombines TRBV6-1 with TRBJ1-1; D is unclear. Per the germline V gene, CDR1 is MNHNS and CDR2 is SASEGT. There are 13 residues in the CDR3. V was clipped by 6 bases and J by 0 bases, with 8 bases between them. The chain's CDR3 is CASRWELNTEAFF. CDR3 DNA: TGTGCCAGCAGGTGGGAGTTGAACACTGAAGCTTTCTTT.

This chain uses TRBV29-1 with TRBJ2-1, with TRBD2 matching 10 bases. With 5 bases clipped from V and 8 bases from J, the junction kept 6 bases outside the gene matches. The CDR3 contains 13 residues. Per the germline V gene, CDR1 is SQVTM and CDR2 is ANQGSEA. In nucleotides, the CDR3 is TGCAGCGTTAGCGGACTAGCGGAATATGAGCAGTTCTTC. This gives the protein CSVSGLAEYEQFF.

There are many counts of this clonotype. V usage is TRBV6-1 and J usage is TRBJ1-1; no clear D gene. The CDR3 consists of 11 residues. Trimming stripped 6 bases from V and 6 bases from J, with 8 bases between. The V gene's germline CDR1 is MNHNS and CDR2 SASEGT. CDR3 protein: CASSGWSEAFF. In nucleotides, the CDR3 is TGTGCCAGCAGCGGGTGGTCTGAAGCTTTCTTT.

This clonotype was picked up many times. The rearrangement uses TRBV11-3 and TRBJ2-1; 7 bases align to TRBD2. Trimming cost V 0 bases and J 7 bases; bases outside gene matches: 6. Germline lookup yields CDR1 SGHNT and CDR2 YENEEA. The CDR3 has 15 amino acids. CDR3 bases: TGTGCCAGCAGCTTAGATGGGGGGAGGGCTAATGAGCAGTTCTTC. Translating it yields CASSLDGGRANEQFF.

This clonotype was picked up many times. The CDR3 nucleotides read TGCAGCGCCGGACAGGCTAACTATGGCTACACCTTC. As protein: CSAGQANYGYTF. The V call is TRBV29-1, the J call TRBJ1-2, with TRBD1 matching over 7 bases. CDR3 size: 12 residues. The germline V gene has CDR1 SQVTM and CDR2 ANQGSEA. Trimming at V came to 7 bases and at J to 0 bases, leaving 2 bases not matched to a gene.

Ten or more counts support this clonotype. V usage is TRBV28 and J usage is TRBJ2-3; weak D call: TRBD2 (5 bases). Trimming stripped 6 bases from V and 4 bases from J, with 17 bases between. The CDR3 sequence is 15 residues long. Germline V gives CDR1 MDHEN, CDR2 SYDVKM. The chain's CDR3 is CASSSLAGWSDTQYF. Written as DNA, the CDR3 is TGTGCCAGCAGCTCCCTGGCGGGTTGGTCAGATACGCAGTATTTT. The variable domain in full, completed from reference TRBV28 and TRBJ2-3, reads DVKVTQSSRYLVKRTGEKVFLECVQDMDHENMFWYRQDPGLGLRLIYFSYDVKMKEKGDIPEGYSVSREKKERFSLILESASTNQTSMYLCASSSLAGWSDTQYFGPGTRLTVL.

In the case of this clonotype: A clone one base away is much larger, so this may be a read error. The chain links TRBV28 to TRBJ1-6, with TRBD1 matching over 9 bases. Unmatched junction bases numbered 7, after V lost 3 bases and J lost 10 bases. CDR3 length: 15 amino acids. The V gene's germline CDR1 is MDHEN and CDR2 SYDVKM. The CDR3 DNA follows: TGTGCCAGCAGTTTCGAACAGGGGGCGGGATCACCCCTCCACTTT. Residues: CASSFEQGAGSPLHF. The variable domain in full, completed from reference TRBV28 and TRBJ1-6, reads DVKVTQSSRYLVKRTGEKVFLECVQDMDHENMFWYRQDPGLGLRLIYFSYDVKMKEKGDIPEGYSVSREKKERFSLILESASTNQTSMYLCASSFEQGAGSPLHFGNGTRLTVT.

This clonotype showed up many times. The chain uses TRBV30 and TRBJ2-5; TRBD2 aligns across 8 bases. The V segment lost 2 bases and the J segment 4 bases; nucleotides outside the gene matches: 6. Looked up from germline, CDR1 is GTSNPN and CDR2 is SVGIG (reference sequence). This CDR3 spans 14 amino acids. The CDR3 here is CAWSPGLAGETQYF. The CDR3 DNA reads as TGTGCCTGGAGTCCCGGACTAGCCGGAGAGACCCAGTACTTC.

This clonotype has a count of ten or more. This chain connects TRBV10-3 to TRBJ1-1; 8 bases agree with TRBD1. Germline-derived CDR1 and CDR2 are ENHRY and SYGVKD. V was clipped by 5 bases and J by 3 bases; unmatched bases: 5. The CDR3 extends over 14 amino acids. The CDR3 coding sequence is TGTGCCATCAGTTCAGGGGGCCTGGACACTGAAGCTTTCTTT. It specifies CAISSGGLDTEAFF.

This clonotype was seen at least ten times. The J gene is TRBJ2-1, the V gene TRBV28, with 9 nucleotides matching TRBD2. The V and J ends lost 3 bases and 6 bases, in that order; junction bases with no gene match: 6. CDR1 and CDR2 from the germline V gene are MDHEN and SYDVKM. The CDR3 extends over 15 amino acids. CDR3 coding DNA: TGTGCCAGCAGTTTCATTCGAGCGGGAGGCAATGAGCAGTTCTTC. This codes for CASSFIRAGGNEQFF.

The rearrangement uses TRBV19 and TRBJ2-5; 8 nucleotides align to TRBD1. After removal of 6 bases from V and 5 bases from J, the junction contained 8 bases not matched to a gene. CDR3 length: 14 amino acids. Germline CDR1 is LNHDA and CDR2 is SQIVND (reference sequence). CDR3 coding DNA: TGTGCCAGTAGGAGTAACCGGGACAGGGAGACCCAGTACTTC. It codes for CASRSNRDRETQYF. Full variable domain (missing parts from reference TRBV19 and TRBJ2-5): DGGITQSPKYLFRKEGQNVTLSCEQNLNHDAMYWYRQDPGQGLRLIYYSQIVNDFQKGDIAEGYSVSREKKESFPLTVTSAQKNPTAFYLCASRSNRDRETQYFGPGTRLLVL.

The CDR3 DNA reads TGTGCCACCAGGGGGACAGAGACCACCGGGGAGCTGTTTTTT. It yields the protein CATRGTETTGELFF. The chain is built from TRBV24-1 and TRBJ2-2; 7 bases align to TRBD1. There are 14 residues in the CDR3. V lost 7 bases, J lost 4 bases, and 5 bases stayed unmatched. Per germline, CDR1 KGHDR and CDR2 SFDVKD.

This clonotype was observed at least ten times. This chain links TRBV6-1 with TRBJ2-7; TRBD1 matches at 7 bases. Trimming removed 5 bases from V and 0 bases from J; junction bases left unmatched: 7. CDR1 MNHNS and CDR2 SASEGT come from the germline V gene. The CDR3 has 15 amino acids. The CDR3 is CASSSSWTGSYEQYF. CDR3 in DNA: TGTGCCAGCAGTTCTTCTTGGACAGGCTCCTACGAGCAGTACTTC.

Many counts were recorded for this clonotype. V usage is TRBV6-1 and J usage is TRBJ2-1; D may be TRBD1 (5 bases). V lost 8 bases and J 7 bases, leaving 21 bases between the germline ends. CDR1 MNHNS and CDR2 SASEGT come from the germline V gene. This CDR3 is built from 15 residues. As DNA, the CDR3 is TGTGCCAGCGTTTCCCCCCGGCAGGGTTGGAATGAGCAGTTCTTC. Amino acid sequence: CASVSPRQGWNEQFF.

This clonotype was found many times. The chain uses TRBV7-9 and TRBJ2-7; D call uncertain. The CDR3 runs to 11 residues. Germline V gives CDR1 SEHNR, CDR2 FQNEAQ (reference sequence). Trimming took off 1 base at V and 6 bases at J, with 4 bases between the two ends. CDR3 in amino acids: CASSLGLEQYF. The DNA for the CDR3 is TGTGCCAGCAGCTTAGGGCTCGAGCAGTACTTC.

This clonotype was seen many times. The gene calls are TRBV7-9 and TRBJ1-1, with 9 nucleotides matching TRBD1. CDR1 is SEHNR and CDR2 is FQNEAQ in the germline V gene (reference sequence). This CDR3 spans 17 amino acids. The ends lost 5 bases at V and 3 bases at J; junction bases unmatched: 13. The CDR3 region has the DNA TGTGCCAGCAGCCTCGTCCCGGGACAGGGTACGGACACTGAAGCTTTCTTT. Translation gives CASSLVPGQGTDTEAFF.

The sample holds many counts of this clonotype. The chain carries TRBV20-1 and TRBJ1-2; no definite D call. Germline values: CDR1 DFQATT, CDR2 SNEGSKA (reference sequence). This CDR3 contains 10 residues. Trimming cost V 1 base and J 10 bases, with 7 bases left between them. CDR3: CSARADYYTF. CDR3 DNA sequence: TGCAGTGCTAGAGCGGATTACTACACCTTC.

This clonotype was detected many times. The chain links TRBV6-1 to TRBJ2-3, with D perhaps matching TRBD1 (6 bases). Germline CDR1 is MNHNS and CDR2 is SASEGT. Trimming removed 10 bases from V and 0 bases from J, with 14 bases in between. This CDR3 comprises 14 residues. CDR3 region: CATNRQASTDTQYF. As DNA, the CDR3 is TGTGCCACCAACAGACAGGCTAGCACAGATACGCAGTATTTT.

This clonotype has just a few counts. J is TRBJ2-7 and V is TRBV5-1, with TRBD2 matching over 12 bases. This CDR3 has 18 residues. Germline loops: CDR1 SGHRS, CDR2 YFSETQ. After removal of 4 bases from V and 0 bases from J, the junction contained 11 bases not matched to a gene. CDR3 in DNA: TGCGCCAGCAGCCCCGGGACTAGCGGGTTGAGGGGCTCCTACGAGCAGTACTTC. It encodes CASSPGTSGLRGSYEQYF.

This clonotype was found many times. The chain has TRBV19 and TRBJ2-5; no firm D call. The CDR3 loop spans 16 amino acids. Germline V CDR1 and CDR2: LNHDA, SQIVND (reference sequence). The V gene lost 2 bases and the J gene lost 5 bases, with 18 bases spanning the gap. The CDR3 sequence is CASSISAGGQAETQYF. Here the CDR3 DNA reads TGTGCCAGTAGTATATCGGCAGGCGGTCAAGCGGAGACCCAGTACTTC.

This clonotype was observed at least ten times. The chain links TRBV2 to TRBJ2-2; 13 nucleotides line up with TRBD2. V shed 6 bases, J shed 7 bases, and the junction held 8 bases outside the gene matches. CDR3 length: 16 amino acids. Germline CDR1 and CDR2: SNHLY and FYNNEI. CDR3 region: CASRKGLAGADGELFF. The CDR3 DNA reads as TGTGCCAGCAGAAAAGGACTAGCGGGAGCCGACGGGGAGCTGTTTTTT.

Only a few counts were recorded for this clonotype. CDR3 sequence reads: CASSLRWATEAFF. DNA for the CDR3: TGTGCCAGCAGCTTGAGGTGGGCCACTGAAGCTTTCTTT. V is TRBV5-5 and J is TRBJ1-1; D is unclear. V was trimmed by 1 base and J by 4 bases, leaving 8 bases between them. The CDR3 loop spans 13 amino acids. Looked up from germline, CDR1 is SGHKS and CDR2 is YYEKEE (reference sequence).

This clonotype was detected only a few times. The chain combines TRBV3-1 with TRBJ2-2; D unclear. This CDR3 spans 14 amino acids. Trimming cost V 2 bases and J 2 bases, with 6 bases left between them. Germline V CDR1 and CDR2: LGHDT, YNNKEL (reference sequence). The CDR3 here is CASSQNRNTGELFF. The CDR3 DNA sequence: TGTGCCAGCAGCCAAAACCGCAACACCGGGGAGCTGTTTTTT.

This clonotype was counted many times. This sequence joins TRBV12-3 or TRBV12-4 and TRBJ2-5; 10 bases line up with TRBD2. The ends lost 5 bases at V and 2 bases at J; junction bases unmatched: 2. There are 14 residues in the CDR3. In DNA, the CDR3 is TGTGCCAGCAGTGGACTAGCGGAACAAGAGACCCAGTACTTC. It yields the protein CASSGLAEQETQYF.

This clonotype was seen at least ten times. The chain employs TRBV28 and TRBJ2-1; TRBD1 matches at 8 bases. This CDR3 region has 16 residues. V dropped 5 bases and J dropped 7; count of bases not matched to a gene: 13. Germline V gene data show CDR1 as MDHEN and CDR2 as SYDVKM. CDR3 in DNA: TGTGCCAGCAGTCCCGGTGGGGCAGGGGGCTGGAATGAGCAGTTCTTC. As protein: CASSPGGAGGWNEQFF.

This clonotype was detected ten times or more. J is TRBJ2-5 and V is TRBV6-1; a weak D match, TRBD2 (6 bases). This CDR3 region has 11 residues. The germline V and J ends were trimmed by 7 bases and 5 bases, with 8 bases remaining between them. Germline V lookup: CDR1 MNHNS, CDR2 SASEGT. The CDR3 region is CASKGGETQYF. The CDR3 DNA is TGTGCCAGCAAGGGAGGTGAGACCCAGTACTTC.

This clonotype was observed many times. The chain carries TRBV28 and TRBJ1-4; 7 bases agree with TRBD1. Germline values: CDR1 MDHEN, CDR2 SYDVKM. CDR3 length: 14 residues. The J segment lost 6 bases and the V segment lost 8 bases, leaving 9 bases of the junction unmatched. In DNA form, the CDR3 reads TGTGCCAGCGGGACACAGGGGAAGTATGAAAAACTGTTTTTT. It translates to CASGTQGKYEKLFF.